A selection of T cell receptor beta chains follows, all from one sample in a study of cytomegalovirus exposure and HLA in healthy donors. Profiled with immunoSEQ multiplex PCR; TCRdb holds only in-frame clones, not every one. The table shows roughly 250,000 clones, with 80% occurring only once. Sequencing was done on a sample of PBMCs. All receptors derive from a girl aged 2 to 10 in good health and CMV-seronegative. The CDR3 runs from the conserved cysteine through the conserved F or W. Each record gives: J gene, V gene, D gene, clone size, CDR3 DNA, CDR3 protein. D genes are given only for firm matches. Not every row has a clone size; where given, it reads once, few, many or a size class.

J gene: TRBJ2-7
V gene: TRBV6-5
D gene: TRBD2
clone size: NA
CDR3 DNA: TGTGCCAGCAGTTACTCGAGGTCTCGGGGGGGGGACGAGCAGTACTTC
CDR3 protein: CASSYSRSRGGDEQYF

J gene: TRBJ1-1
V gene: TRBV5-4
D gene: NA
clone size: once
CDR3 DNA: TGTGCCAGCAGCTTGAGTTGGGGACTCGAAGCTTTCTTT
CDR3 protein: CASSLSWGLEAFF

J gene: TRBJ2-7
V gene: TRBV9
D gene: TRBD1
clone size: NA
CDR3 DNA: TGTGCCAGCAGCCCCAGGGGGCAGGGCGCCTCCTACGAGCAGTACTTC
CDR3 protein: CASSPRGQGASYEQYF

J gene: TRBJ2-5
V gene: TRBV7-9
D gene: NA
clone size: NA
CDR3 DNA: TGTGCCAGCAGCTTAGGTGGGGGCTGGGAGACCCAGTACTTC
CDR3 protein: CASSLGGGWETQYF

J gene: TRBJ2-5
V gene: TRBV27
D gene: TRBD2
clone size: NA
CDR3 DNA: TGTGCCAGCAGACGTACCGGGACTAGCGGTTTCTCCCAGTACTTC
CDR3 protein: CASRRTGTSGFSQYF

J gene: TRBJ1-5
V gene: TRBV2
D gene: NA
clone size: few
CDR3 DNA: TGTGCCAGCAGTGAATCTCAGGGGTTTCAGCCCCAGCATTTT
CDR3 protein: CASSESQGFQPQHF

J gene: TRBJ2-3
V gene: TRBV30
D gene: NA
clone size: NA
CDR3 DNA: TGTGCCTGGAGCTGGGCAGGGTATCCAGATACGCAGTATTTT
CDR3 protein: CAWSWAGYPDTQYF

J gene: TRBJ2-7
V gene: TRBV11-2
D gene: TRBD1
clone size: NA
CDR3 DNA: TGTGCCAGCGCCCCGGGACAGACCTACGAGCAGTACTTC
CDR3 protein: CASAPGQTYEQYF

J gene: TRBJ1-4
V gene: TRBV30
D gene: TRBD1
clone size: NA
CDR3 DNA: TGTGCCTGGAGTGTAACGGGGACAGGGCGGGAAAAACTGTTTTTT
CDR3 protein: CAWSVTGTGREKLFF

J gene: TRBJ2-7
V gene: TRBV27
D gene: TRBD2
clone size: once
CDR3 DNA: TGTGCCGTAAAGGGGTCGGGAGGGCCTAGTTCCGAGCAGTACTTC
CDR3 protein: CAVKGSGGPSSEQYF

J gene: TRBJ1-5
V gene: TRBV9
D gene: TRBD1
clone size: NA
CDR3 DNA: TGTGCCAGCAGCCCGGGACAGGGAATTAATAGCAATCAGCCCCAGCATTTT
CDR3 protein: CASSPGQGINSNQPQHF

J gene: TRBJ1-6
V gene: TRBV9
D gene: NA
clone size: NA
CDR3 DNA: TGTGCCAGCAGCCCGACTACAAGCTCCTATAATTCACCCCTCCACTTT
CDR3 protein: CASSPTTSSYNSPLHF

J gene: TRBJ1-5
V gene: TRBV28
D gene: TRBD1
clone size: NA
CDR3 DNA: TGTGCCACCGCAGGGGGACGAGGCAATCAGCCCCAGCATTTT
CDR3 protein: CATAGGRGNQPQHF

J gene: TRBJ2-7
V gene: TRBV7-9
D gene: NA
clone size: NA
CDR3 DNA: TGTGCCAGCAGCTTCGAGGGGGGACAGAGCTACGAGCAGTACTTC
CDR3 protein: CASSFEGGQSYEQYF

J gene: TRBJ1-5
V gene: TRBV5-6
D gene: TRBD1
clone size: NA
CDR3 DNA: TGTGCCAGCAGCTCTCGGGTGTCTCCCGGGACAGGGAGAAGTCAGCCCCAGCATTTT
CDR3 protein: CASSSRVSPGTGRSQPQHF

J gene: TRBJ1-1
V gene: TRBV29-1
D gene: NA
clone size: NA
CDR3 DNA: TGCAGCGTTCAAATGACAGTGAACACTGAAGCTTTCTTT
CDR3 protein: CSVQMTVNTEAFF

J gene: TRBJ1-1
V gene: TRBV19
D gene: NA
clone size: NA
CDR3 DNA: TGTGCCAGTAACCACCCAGGGAACACTGAAGCTTTCTTT
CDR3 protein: CASNHPGNTEAFF

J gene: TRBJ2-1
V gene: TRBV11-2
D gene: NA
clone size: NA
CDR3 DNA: TGTGCCAGCAGCTTCTCCTCGGTACGCTTGAGCTCCTACAATGAGCAGTTCTTC
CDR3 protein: CASSFSSVRLSSYNEQFF

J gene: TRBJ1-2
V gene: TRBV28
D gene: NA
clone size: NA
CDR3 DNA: TGTGCCAGCAAGAGTTTAGCGGCGAGGCGTGGCTACACCTTC
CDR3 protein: CASKSLAARRGYTF

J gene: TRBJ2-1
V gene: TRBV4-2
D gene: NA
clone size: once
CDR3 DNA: TGTGCCAGCAGACCTCCCGGGAGAAGCAATGAGCAGTTCTTC
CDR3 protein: CASRPPGRSNEQFF

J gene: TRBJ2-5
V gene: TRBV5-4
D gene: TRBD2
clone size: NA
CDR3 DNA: TGTGCCAGCAACCGCGGGGGAGGAGAGACCCAGTACTTC
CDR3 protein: CASNRGGGETQYF

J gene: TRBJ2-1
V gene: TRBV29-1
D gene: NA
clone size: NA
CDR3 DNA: TGCAGCGTTGAAGTTAGCACAGGGAACGAGCAGTTCTTC
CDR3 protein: CSVEVSTGNEQFF

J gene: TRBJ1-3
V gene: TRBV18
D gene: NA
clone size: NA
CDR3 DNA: TGTGCCAGCTCACGCGGCTCGTGGGTGTACGGAAACACCATATATTTT
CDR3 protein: CASSRGSWVYGNTIYF

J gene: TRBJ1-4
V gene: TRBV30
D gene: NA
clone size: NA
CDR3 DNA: TGTGCCTGGAGTTCGCAGGGTGGATTAATGAAAAAACTGTTTTTT
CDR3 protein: CAWSSQGGLMKKLFF

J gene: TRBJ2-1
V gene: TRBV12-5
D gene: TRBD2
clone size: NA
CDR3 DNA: TGTGCTAGTGGTTTGACCTCGGGCGGGAGTTTATCCTACAATGAGCAGTTCTTC
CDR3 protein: CASGLTSGGSLSYNEQFF

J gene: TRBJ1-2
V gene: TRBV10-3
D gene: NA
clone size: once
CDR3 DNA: TGTGCCATCGCCAAACAGGAGACAGACTACACCTTC
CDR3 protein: CAIAKQETDYTF

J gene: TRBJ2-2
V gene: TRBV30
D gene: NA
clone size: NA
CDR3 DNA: TGTGCCTGGGGCACGGGGGGGGAGCTGTTTTTT
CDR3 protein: CAWGTGGELFF

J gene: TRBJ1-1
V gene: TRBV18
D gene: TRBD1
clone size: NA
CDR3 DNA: TGTGCCAGCTCACACGACAGGGACACTGAAGCTTTCTTT
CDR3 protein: CASSHDRDTEAFF

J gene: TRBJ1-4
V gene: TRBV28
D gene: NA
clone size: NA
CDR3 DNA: TGTGCCAGCAGTTTACATACTCCCCGAGGGACTAATGAAAAACTGTTTTTT
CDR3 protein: CASSLHTPRGTNEKLFF

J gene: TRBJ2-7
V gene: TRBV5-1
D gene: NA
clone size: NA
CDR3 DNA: TGCGCCAGCAGCGGGGACGGGAGCTCCTACGAGCAGTACTTC
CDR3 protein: CASSGDGSSYEQYF

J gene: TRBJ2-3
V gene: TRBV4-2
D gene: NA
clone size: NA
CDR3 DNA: TGTGCCAGCAGCCAGATACAGGGGGGGACGGATACGCAGTATTTT
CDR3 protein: CASSQIQGGTDTQYF

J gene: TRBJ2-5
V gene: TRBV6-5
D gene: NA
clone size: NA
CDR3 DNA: TGTGCCAGCAGTTACTCGAAGGGGCACCAAGAGACCCAGTACTTC
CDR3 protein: CASSYSKGHQETQYF

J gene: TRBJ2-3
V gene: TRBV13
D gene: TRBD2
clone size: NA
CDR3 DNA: TGTGCCAGCAGCGAAGGGACTAGCCTAGATACGCAGTATTTT
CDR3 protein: CASSEGTSLDTQYF

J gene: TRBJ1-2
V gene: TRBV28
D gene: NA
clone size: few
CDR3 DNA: TGTGCCAGCGGAAACCTGCTGGGAGCCGATGGCTACACCTTC
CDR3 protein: CASGNLLGADGYTF

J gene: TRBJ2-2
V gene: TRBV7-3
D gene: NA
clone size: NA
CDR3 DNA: TGTGCCAGCAGCTTAGGACCTCTCCGGGACTCCCCCGGGGAGCTGTTTTTT
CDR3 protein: CASSLGPLRDSPGELFF

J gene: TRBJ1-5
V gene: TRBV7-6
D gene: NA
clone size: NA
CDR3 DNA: TGTGCCAGCAGCTTCGGGGATGGGCCCCAGCATTTT
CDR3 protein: CASSFGDGPQHF

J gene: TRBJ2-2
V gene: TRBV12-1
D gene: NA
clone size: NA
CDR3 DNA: NA
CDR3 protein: CASSCGLAGGSGSCFF

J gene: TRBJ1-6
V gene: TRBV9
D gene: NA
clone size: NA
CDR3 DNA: TGTGCCAGCAGCGTAGATGGAGCCATCGATTCACCCCTCCACTTT
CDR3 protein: CASSVDGAIDSPLHF

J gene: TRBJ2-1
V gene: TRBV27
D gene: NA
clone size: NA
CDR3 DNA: TGTGCCAGCAGCTCTAGCTCCTACAATGAGCAGTTCTTC
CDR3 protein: CASSSSSYNEQFF

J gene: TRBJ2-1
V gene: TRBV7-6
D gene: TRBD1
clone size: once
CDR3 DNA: TGTGCCAGCAGCGCCGGACAGGGGGACTACAATGAGCAGTTCTTC
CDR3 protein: CASSAGQGDYNEQFF

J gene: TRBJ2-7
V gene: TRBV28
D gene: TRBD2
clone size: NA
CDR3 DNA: TGTGCCAGCAGTCCGTTTAGCGGGGTGGCCTACGAGCAGTACTTC
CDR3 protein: CASSPFSGVAYEQYF

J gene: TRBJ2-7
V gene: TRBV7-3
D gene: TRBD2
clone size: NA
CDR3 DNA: TGTGCCAGCAGCTTAAGGGGGGGACGGAACTACGAGCAGTACTTC
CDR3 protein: CASSLRGGRNYEQYF

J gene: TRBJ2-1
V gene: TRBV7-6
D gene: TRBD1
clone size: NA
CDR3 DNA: TGTGCCAGCAGCTCGGGACAGGGAATCGGGAATGAGCAGTTCTTC
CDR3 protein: CASSSGQGIGNEQFF

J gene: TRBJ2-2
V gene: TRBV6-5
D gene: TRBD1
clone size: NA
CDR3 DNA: TGTGCCAGCAGTTACTCGAACAGGGGGCACACCGGGGAGCTGTTTTTT
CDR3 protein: CASSYSNRGHTGELFF

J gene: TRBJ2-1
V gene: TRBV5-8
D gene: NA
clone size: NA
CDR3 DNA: TGTGCCAGCAGCTTGACGAGGGTCCGTGGATTCTACAATGAGCAGTTCTTC
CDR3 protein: CASSLTRVRGFYNEQFF

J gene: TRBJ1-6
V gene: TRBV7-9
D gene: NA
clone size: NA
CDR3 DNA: TGTGCCAGCAGCTTTGGGCCTCATAATTCACCCCTCCACTTT
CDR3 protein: CASSFGPHNSPLHF

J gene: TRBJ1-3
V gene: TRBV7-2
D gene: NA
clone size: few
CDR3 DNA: TGTGCCAGCAGCTTATCAAAGCTTAGCTCTGGAAACACCATATATTTT
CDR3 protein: CASSLSKLSSGNTIYF